The 12 T cell receptor beta chains listed next were all sequenced from one sample in a study of blood T cell repertoires in COVID-19. The table came from immunoSEQ multiplex PCR; TCRdb's copy has only in-frame clones and leaves some out. In the table there are about 40,000 clones, roughly 80% of which are singletons. The sample taken for sequencing was peripheral blood. The source is a human donor with acute or convalescent COVID-19. The donor label of this sample is uncertain.

J is TRBJ1-2 and V is TRBV4-3, with TRBD1 identical over 9 bases. This CDR3 is built from 14 residues. The germline CDR1 and CDR2 sequences are LGHNA and YSLEER. V was clipped by 4 bases and J by 5 bases; unmatched bases: 5. CDR3 protein: CASSPLGTGYGYTF. CDR3 DNA: TGCGCCAGCAGCCCCCTCGGGACAGGGTATGGCTACACCTTC.

The chain links TRBV3-1 (or the pseudogene TRBV3-2) to TRBJ2-2; TRBD1 matches 9 bases. V lost 1 base to trimming and J lost 3 bases; unmatched junction nucleotides: 3. The CDR3 runs to 16 residues. CDR1 and CDR2 (germline): LGHDT, YNNKEL (reference sequence). CDR3 nucleotides: TGTGCCAGCAGCCAAGGTAGGACAGGGGACACCGGGGAGCTGTTTTTT. Translated: CASSQGRTGDTGELFF.

The chain joins TRBV27 to TRBJ2-7, with 10 bases fitting TRBD2. This CDR3 comprises 15 residues. The germline CDR1 and CDR2 sequences are MNHEY and SMNVEV (reference sequence). After removal of 8 bases from V and 4 bases from J, the junction contained 11 bases not matched to a gene. The CDR3: CASGFTSGGAYEQYF. Written as DNA, the CDR3 is TGTGCCAGCGGATTTACGAGCGGGGGGGCTTACGAGCAGTACTTC.

This chain joins TRBV29-1 and TRBJ1-2; 8 bases map to TRBD1. The V and J ends lost 4 bases and 8 bases, in that order; junction bases with no gene match: 3. Germline V gene sequence: CDR1 SQVTM, CDR2 ANQGSEA. CDR3 length: 11 residues. The CDR3 loop reads CSVGQGTGYTF. In DNA form, the CDR3 reads TGCAGCGTTGGACAGGGGACCGGCTACACCTTC.

This chain links TRBV9 with TRBJ1-2; no reliable D call. The V gene's germline CDR1 is SGDLS and CDR2 YYNGEE. The length of the CDR3 is 14 residues. The ends were cut back, 0 bases at V and 3 bases at J, with 9 bases in the middle. The CDR3 nucleotides are TGTGCCAGCAGCGTAGTTTCAGCGGACTATGGCTACACCTTC. Its protein is CASSVVSADYGYTF.

V usage is TRBV9 and J usage is TRBJ1-2; 8 nucleotides align to TRBD1. Germline lookup yields CDR1 SGDLS and CDR2 YYNGEE. The trim removed 0 bases at V and 3 bases at J, leaving 4 bases unmatched. The CDR3 runs 15 residues. Written as DNA, the CDR3 is TGTGCCAGCAGCGTAGACCCAGGGGGCGACTATGGCTACACCTTC. Translated: CASSVDPGGDYGYTF.

On this clone itself: A read error may produce the germline difference seen at one junction end. V gene TRBV7-3 combines with J gene TRBJ1-3; D is unclear. Germline V gene sequence: CDR1 SGHTA, CDR2 FQGTGA. The CDR3 length is 15 residues. This CDR3 is CASSLTSLSGNTIYF. The CDR3 DNA follows: TGTGCCAGCAGCCTAACGTCCCTCTCTGGAAACACCATATATTTT.

The chain has TRBV3-1 (or the pseudogene TRBV3-2) and TRBJ1-1; D gene unclear. In germline, CDR1 is LGHDT, CDR2 YNNKEL (reference sequence). This CDR3 spans 16 amino acids. Trimming left V 0 bases short and J 4 bases short, with 15 bases between. CDR3: CASSQDSPWRGTEAFF. The CDR3 DNA sequence: TGTGCCAGCAGCCAAGATTCTCCCTGGCGGGGCACTGAAGCTTTCTTT.

V and J are TRBV3-1 (or the pseudogene TRBV3-2) and TRBJ1-4; D may be TRBD1 (5 bases). CDR1 is LGHDT, CDR2 YNNKEL, per germline (reference sequence). The CDR3 sequence is 14 residues long. V shed 3 bases and J shed 4 bases, with 9 bases lying between them. This CDR3 is CASSHRGLNEKLFF. For the CDR3, the DNA is TGTGCCAGCAGCCATAGGGGACTTAATGAAAAACTGTTTTTT.

The rearrangement uses TRBV18 and TRBJ2-7, with D possibly being TRBD2 (6 bases). The CDR3 runs 14 residues. Trimming shortened V by 1 base and J by 0 bases, and 7 bases separated the two germline ends. Germline V gives CDR1 KGHSH, CDR2 LQKENI. The CDR3 sequence: CASSPREDSYEQYF. The CDR3 DNA follows: TGTGCCAGCTCACCACGGGAGGACTCCTACGAGCAGTACTTC. The full variable domain, rest sourced from reference TRBV18 and TRBJ2-7, is NAGVMQNPRHLVRRRGQEARLRCSPMKGHSHVYWYRQLPEEGLKFMVYLQKENIIDESGMPKERFSAEFPKEGPSILRIQQVVRGDSAAYFCASSPREDSYEQYFGPGTRLTVT.

The V and J genes are TRBV9 and TRBJ1-3; 8 bases are shared with TRBD1. Germline assignment: CDR1 SGDLS and CDR2 YYNGEE. The CDR3 contains 14 residues. J gave up 4 bases and V 6 bases, and 6 bases lay outside the gene matches. This CDR3 is CASNSRGLGNTIYF. CDR3 in DNA: TGTGCCAGCAATTCCAGGGGGCTCGGAAACACCATATATTTT.

The rearrangement joins TRBV30 to TRBJ1-5; the D is unclear. The germline V gene has CDR1 GTSNPN and CDR2 SVGIG (reference sequence). The CDR3 contains 13 residues. The ends were cut back, 1 base at V and 4 bases at J, with 8 bases in the middle. CDR3 DNA: TGTGCCTGGAGTGGGGCAGCTAATCAGCCCCAGCATTTT. Protein product: CAWSGAANQPQHF.